The 32 T cell receptor beta chains given below trace back to one sample, sequenced in a study of blood T cell repertoires in COVID-19 (dated by TCRdb to the early 2020s). Receptor amplification or capture employed the immunoSEQ multiplex PCR assay. In TCRdb, the immuneACCESS table is reduced to in-frame sequences with V and J assigned. These tables do not hold every clone; where another copy was compared, an unresolved V gene accounts for under half, and the others remain unexplained. The sample data list some 100,000 clones, and roughly four fifths of these were observed just once. The ten largest clones capture about 7% of the sample. The sample taken for sequencing was peripheral blood. The receptors stem from a man aged 50 or older with active or convalescent COVID-19.

The rearrangement joins TRBV10-3 to TRBJ1-3, with TRBD1 identical over 12 bases. J gave up 4 bases and V 10 bases, and 14 bases lay outside the gene matches. Germline V gene lookup returns CDR1 ENHRY and CDR2 SYGVKD. This CDR3 region has 17 residues. The CDR3 sequence is CATGTGGAEALGNTIYF. In DNA, the CDR3 is TGTGCCACCGGGACAGGGGGCGCCGAAGCTCTGGGAAACACCATATATTTT.

The rearrangement joins TRBV6-6 to TRBJ2-3; 10 bases are a match to TRBD2. The J segment lost 0 bases and the V segment lost 6 bases, leaving 3 bases of the junction unmatched. This CDR3 comprises 15 residues. Germline loops: CDR1 MNHNY, CDR2 SVGAGI (reference sequence). CDR3 sequence reads: CASRVAGGSTDTQYF. Written as DNA, the CDR3 is TGTGCCAGCAGGGTAGCGGGGGGTAGCACAGATACGCAGTATTTT.

This chain joins TRBV28 and TRBJ2-3; 13 nucleotides agree with TRBD2. This CDR3 comprises 20 residues. V trimming: 0 bases; J trimming: 1 base; junction bases outside the gene matches: 10. CDR1 and CDR2 from the germline V gene are MDHEN and SYDVKM. In nucleotides, the CDR3 is TGTGCCAGCAGTTTATGGACTAGCGGGGGGCTTTTACCCCGCACAGATACGCAGTATTTT. As protein: CASSLWTSGGLLPRTDTQYF.

V usage is TRBV11-1 and J usage is TRBJ2-2; D possibly corresponds to TRBD1 (6 bases). CDR3 length: 15 amino acids. Germline values: CDR1 SGHAT, CDR2 FQDESV (reference sequence). Trimming took off 4 bases at V and 4 bases at J, with 13 bases between the two ends. CDR3 sequence: CASSSITGSTGELFF. The DNA for the CDR3 is TGTGCCAGCAGCTCGATCACAGGGTCCACCGGGGAGCTGTTTTTT.

V usage is TRBV5-1 and J usage is TRBJ2-3, with 8 positions matching TRBD2. The trim removed 2 bases at V and 0 bases at J, leaving 2 bases unmatched. This CDR3 is 15 amino acids long. From germline, CDR1 is SGHRS and CDR2 YFSETQ. The CDR3 is CASSFERGSTDTQYF. Written as DNA, the CDR3 is TGCGCCAGCAGCTTTGAGCGGGGGAGCACAGATACGCAGTATTTT.

This clone occurred once. The chain is built from TRBV4-3 and TRBJ1-3; 11 bases are a match to TRBD1. Trimming took 3 bases from V and 4 from J; bases not matched to a gene: 5. Per germline, CDR1 LGHNA and CDR2 YSLEER. CDR3 length equals 16 residues. The CDR3 loop is CASSQDRGRAGNTIYF. The CDR3 DNA reads as TGCGCCAGCAGCCAGGACAGGGGGCGAGCCGGAAACACCATATATTTT.

The CDR3 loop reads CASSSQGGQRYF. The CDR3 DNA reads TGTGCCAGCAGTTCGCAGGGGGGACAGAGGTACTTC. V is TRBV6-5 and J is TRBJ2-7, with a weak D call TRBD1 (7 bases). Germline V gene sequence: CDR1 MNHEY, CDR2 SVGAGI. The V end was cut by 4 bases, the J end by 12 bases, with 16 bases between. The CDR3 sequence is 12 residues long.

The chain links TRBV10-2 to TRBJ1-1, with 8 bases lining up with TRBD1. Germline-derived CDR1 and CDR2 are WSHSY and SAAADI. Unmatched junction bases numbered 4, after V lost 5 bases and J lost 2 bases. The CDR3 is 14 amino acids. The CDR3: CASSWGQENTEAFF. DNA for the CDR3: TGCGCCAGCAGTTGGGGACAGGAAAACACTGAAGCTTTCTTT.

There are a few counts of this clone. The chain joins TRBV2 to TRBJ1-4, with TRBD1 as a possible D gene (5 bases). Germline V CDR1 and CDR2: SNHLY, FYNNEI. The CDR3 sequence is 13 residues long. V was pared by 8 bases and J by 7 bases, with 14 bases between. The CDR3 DNA follows: TGTGCCAGCTTTACGCAGGGTGGTGAAAAACTGTTTTTT. Translating it yields CASFTQGGEKLFF.

The sample holds a few counts of this clone. V and J are TRBV11-2 and TRBJ2-2; possibly TRBD2 for D (6 bases). The germline CDR1 and CDR2 sequences are SGHAT and FQNNGV. V shed 5 bases and J shed 6 bases, with 13 bases lying between them. The CDR3 sequence is 14 residues long. CDR3 sequence reads: CASSLQEGAGELFF. In DNA, the CDR3 is TGTGCCAGCAGCCTCCAGGAGGGCGCCGGGGAGCTGTTTTTT. The variable domain in full, with the rest retrieved from reference TRBV11-2 and TRBJ2-2, is EAGVAQSPRYKIIEKRQSVAFWCNPISGHATLYWYQQILGQGPKLLIQFQNNGVVDDSQLPKDRFSAERLKGVDSTLKIQPAKLEDSAVYLCASSLQEGAGELFFGEGSRLTVL.

This sequence joins TRBV2 and TRBJ2-4; a possible D gene is TRBD1 (5 bases). Germline V lookup: CDR1 SNHLY, CDR2 FYNNEI. V was shortened by 5 bases and J by 0 bases, with 11 bases between the two germline ends. CDR3 size: 15 residues. The CDR3 nucleotides read TGTGCCAGCAGTCTTACAGGTTTAGCCAAAAACATTCAGTACTTC. Amino acid sequence: CASSLTGLAKNIQYF.

This clone has a handful of counts. The chain couples TRBV28 to TRBJ2-1; TRBD2 agrees at 11 bases. The germline V gene encodes CDR1 MDHEN and CDR2 SYDVKM. This CDR3 is built from 19 residues. V lost 8 bases to trimming and J lost 0 bases; unmatched junction nucleotides: 15. The CDR3 here is CASGRGLAGGPNSYNEQFF. CDR3 bases: TGTGCCAGCGGCCGCGGGCTAGCGGGGGGACCCAACTCCTACAATGAGCAGTTCTTC. Looking up the rest from reference TRBV28 and TRBJ2-1 gives the full variable domain: DVKVTQSSRYLVKRTGEKVFLECVQDMDHENMFWYRQDPGLGLRLIYFSYDVKMKEKGDIPEGYSVSREKKERFSLILESASTNQTSMYLCASGRGLAGGPNSYNEQFFGPGTRLTVL.

The V gene is TRBV18, the J gene TRBJ2-3; a possible D gene is TRBD2 (5 bases). This CDR3 spans 16 amino acids. Trimming left V 1 base short and J 0 bases short, with 11 bases between. Looked up from germline, CDR1 is KGHSH and CDR2 is LQKENI. The CDR3 reads CASSPQLDSSTDTQYF. The CDR3 coding sequence is TGTGCCAGCTCACCACAGTTGGACTCTAGCACAGATACGCAGTATTTT.

This clone was found once. The junction shows a germline mismatch at one end, possibly a read error. This chain joins TRBV6-1 and TRBJ2-1, with 11 bases that match TRBD2. The CDR3 has 15 residues. Germline V gene lookup returns CDR1 MNHNS and CDR2 SASEGT. CDR3 region: CASCDSGGARNEQFF. CDR3 sequence (DNA): TGTGCCAGCTGTGATAGCGGGGGGGCCCGGAATGAGCAGTTCTTC.

V usage is TRBV19 and J usage is TRBJ1-3; 7 bases agree with TRBD1. V gave up 7 bases and J gave up 0 bases; unmatched junction bases: 15. The germline CDR1 and CDR2 sequences are LNHDA and SQIVND (reference sequence). This CDR3 has 18 residues. This CDR3 is CASTRTGDSLLSGNTIYF. Here the CDR3 DNA reads TGTGCCAGTACCAGAACCGGGGACAGTCTACTCTCTGGAAACACCATATATTTT. The whole variable domain, remainder taken from reference TRBV19 and TRBJ1-3, is DGGITQSPKYLFRKEGQNVTLSCEQNLNHDAMYWYRQDPGQGLRLIYYSQIVNDFQKGDIAEGYSVSREKKESFPLTVTSAQKNPTAFYLCASTRTGDSLLSGNTIYFGEGSWLTVV.

The rearrangement uses TRBV6-4 and TRBJ1-2; D might be TRBD1 (6 bases). Trimming left V 4 bases short and J 4 bases short, with 16 bases between. Germline V CDR1 and CDR2: MRHNA, SNTAGT. The CDR3 is made up of 15 amino acids. As DNA, the CDR3 is TGTGCCAGCAGTGCCAATCCCGGGACACTCTATGGCTACACCTTC. Amino acids: CASSANPGTLYGYTF.

V is TRBV28 and J is TRBJ1-5, with D perhaps TRBD1 (5 bases). Germline-derived CDR1 and CDR2 are MDHEN and SYDVKM. There are 14 residues in the CDR3. With 5 bases removed from V and 4 bases from J, the gap between germline ends came to 12 bases. The CDR3 DNA follows: TGTGCCAGCAGTCCTTCGACAGAAAATCAGCCCCAGCATTTT. This translates into CASSPSTENQPQHF.

This CDR3 reads CASSTRPAGEQFF. In nucleotides, the CDR3 is TGTGCCAGCAGCACACGACCAGCGGGTGAGCAGTTCTTC. The chain carries TRBV7-2 and TRBJ2-1; perhaps TRBD2 as D (6 bases). Germline V gives CDR1 SGHTA, CDR2 FQGNSA. The CDR3 extends over 13 amino acids. Trimming pared 5 bases from V and 9 bases from J, leaving 14 bases between.

The chain has TRBV7-8 and TRBJ2-1; TRBD1 might be the D (6 bases). Trimming stripped 5 bases from V and 2 bases from J, with 13 bases between. CDR1 and CDR2 from the germline V gene are SGHVS and FQNEAQ. The CDR3 sequence is 15 residues long. The chain's CDR3 is CASSADRGTYNEQFF. CDR3 DNA sequence: TGTGCCAGCAGCGCGGACAGAGGAACCTACAATGAGCAGTTCTTC.

A word on this clone: The junction and the germline gene differ at one end; a read error may be behind it. This chain links TRBV2 with TRBJ1-6; TRBD1 matches at 9 bases. The CDR3 is 11 residues long. Germline V gene data show CDR1 as SNHLY and CDR2 as FYNNEI. The CDR3 spells CASRDRDREIF. CDR3 in DNA: TGTGCCAGCAGAGACCGGGACAGGGAAATATTT.

The chain joins TRBV19 to TRBJ1-4; D is possibly TRBD1 (6 bases). In germline, CDR1 is LNHDA, CDR2 SQIVND (reference sequence). Trimming took 5 bases from V and 8 from J, leaving 15 bases between them. The CDR3 has 14 amino acids. This CDR3 is CASSGAGGKEKLFF. The CDR3, as DNA: TGTGCCAGTAGTGGGGCGGGGGGCAAAGAAAAACTGTTTTTT.

This chain connects TRBV6-6 to TRBJ1-1, with D perhaps TRBD1 (5 bases). Germline V gene lookup returns CDR1 MNHNY and CDR2 SVGAGI (reference sequence). The CDR3 sequence is 16 residues long. V was pared by 3 bases and J by 1 base, with 15 bases between. The DNA of the CDR3 is TGTGCCAGCAGTTATTGGGGGGATCCAGGGAACACTGAAGCTTTCTTT. This sequence encodes CASSYWGDPGNTEAFF.

DNA of the CDR3: TGCGCCAGCAGCTTGGGGTCGGGCGGGGAGCTGTTTTTT. Amino acids: CASSLGSGGELFF. The chain is built from TRBV5-1 and TRBJ2-2; D is uncertain. The CDR3 runs 13 residues. The V gene's germline CDR1 is SGHRS and CDR2 YFSETQ. Trimming took 0 bases from V and 7 from J, leaving 7 bases between them.

CDR3 nucleotide sequence: TGTGCCATCAGTATCGGACAGGCCGAGCAGTTCTTC. Amino acid sequence: CAISIGQAEQFF. The J gene is TRBJ2-1, the V gene TRBV10-3; 7 nucleotides match TRBD1. The CDR3 covers 12 residues. In germline, CDR1 is ENHRY, CDR2 SYGVKD. Losses at the gene ends were 5 bases for V and 10 bases for J; bases not matched to a gene: 5.

This clone was counted a few times. The chain is built from TRBV7-9 and TRBJ1-2; no reliable D call. Germline V lookup: CDR1 SEHNR, CDR2 FQNEAQ (reference sequence). This CDR3 contains 12 residues. Trimming stripped 0 bases from V and 7 bases from J, with 6 bases between. The CDR3 DNA sequence: TGTGCCAGCAGCTTAGCCGGGAGTGGCTACACCTTC. Its protein product is CASSLAGSGYTF.

The chain combines TRBV11-2 with TRBJ2-3, with a tentative D call TRBD1 (5 bases). CDR3 length: 14 amino acids. Germline lookup yields CDR1 SGHAT and CDR2 FQNNGV. V was shortened by 3 bases and J by 1 base, with 8 bases between the two germline ends. CDR3 sequence (DNA): TGTGCCAGCAGCTTGACCAGGGGCACAGATACGCAGTATTTT. It is translated as CASSLTRGTDTQYF.

This chain connects TRBV11-2 to TRBJ2-5; D is perhaps TRBD1 (6 bases). This CDR3 region has 13 residues. The V end was cut by 2 bases, the J end by 5 bases, with 9 bases between. Germline assignment: CDR1 SGHAT and CDR2 FQNNGV. DNA for the CDR3: TGTGCCAGCAGCTTACACAGGGAGGAGACCCAGTACTTC. Residues: CASSLHREETQYF.

Only one count was recorded for this clone. This chain uses TRBV27 with TRBJ1-4; no definite D call. Per germline, CDR1 MNHEY and CDR2 SMNVEV (reference sequence). The CDR3 covers 14 residues. V was trimmed by 4 bases and J by 4 bases, leaving 10 bases between them. In DNA form, the CDR3 reads TGTGCCAGCAGTTCCGGGGTCAATAATGAAAAACTGTTTTTT. It translates to CASSSGVNNEKLFF.

The chain uses TRBV11-2 and TRBJ2-1, with D possibly matching TRBD1 (6 bases). V shed 0 bases and J shed 8 bases, with 14 bases lying between them. From germline, CDR1 is SGHAT and CDR2 FQNNGV. The CDR3 extends over 15 amino acids. The CDR3 DNA is TGTGCCAGCAGCTTAGAGAGGACAGTGCTGGATGAGCAGTTCTTC. Translated: CASSLERTVLDEQFF.

The chain uses TRBV6-5 and TRBJ1-6, with TRBD1 identical over 10 bases. J lost 5 bases, V lost 2 bases, and 3 bases had no gene match. From germline, CDR1 is MNHEY and CDR2 SVGAGI. The CDR3 has 16 amino acids. CDR3 region: CASSYDRGQDNSPLHF. The CDR3 nucleotides read TGTGCCAGCAGTTACGACAGGGGGCAGGATAATTCACCCCTCCACTTT.

The rearrangement uses TRBV5-1 and TRBJ2-1; perhaps TRBD1 as D (6 bases). Germline V lookup: CDR1 SGHRS, CDR2 YFSETQ. V lost 3 bases and J lost 1, with 11 bases in between. The CDR3 totals 15 residues. As DNA, the CDR3 is TGCGCCAGCAGCTCGGACAGTACGTCCTACAATGAGCAGTTCTTC. Residues: CASSSDSTSYNEQFF.

This clone was recorded only once. The chain couples TRBV19 to TRBJ2-1; tentative D call: TRBD2 (6 bases). The germline gives CDR1 LNHDA, CDR2 SQIVND (reference sequence). There are 15 residues in the CDR3. The ends were cut back, 5 bases at V and 0 bases at J, with 11 bases in the middle. CDR3 sequence: CASSPGDSSYNEQFF. The DNA of the CDR3 is TGTGCCAGTAGTCCGGGGGATAGCTCCTACAATGAGCAGTTCTTC. Full variable domain (rest looked up from reference TRBV19 and TRBJ2-1): DGGITQSPKYLFRKEGQNVTLSCEQNLNHDAMYWYRQDPGQGLRLIYYSQIVNDFQKGDIAEGYSVSREKKESFPLTVTSAQKNPTAFYLCASSPGDSSYNEQFFGPGTRLTVL.